The present entry profiles one TCR beta chain with its context. This CDR3 spans 15 amino acids. Germline CDR1 and CDR2: LGHNA and YSLEER. V was shortened by 0 bases and J by 2 bases, with 10 bases between the two germline ends. The sample belongs to a study of blood T cell repertoires in COVID-19. Study summary: Samples of COVID-19 (acute and convalescent) were obtained from the United States, Italy and Spain. PBMCs, B-cell-depleted T cells, or T cells were the source of the cDNA or gDNA that made up the material.

In the original workflow: Amplification of reference gene primers provided the estimated nucleated cell counts. The table came from immunoSEQ multiplex PCR; TCRdb's copy has only in-frame clones and leaves some out. V and J calls and clone size are those listed in that table; D and trimming were worked out from the DNA. The sample gives fewer than 300,000 clones, roughly 84% of which show up once; roughly 3.1% is in the top ten. The chain carries TRBV4-3 and TRBJ1-1; no firm D call. The receptor was derived from a woman under 30 with acute or convalescent COVID-19. Sequencing input: peripheral blood. The CDR3 is CASSQDRYSNTEAFF. Written as DNA, the CDR3 is TGCGCCAGCAGCCAAGATCGGTATTCTAACACTGAAGCTTTCTTT.